A selection of T cell receptor beta chains follows, all from one sample in a study of cytomegalovirus exposure and HLA in healthy donors. Sequencing was performed with immunoSEQ multiplex PCR; in TCRdb, only in-frame clones are kept and a portion is missing. The sample holds approximately 42,000 clones. Sequencing input: PBMCs. The receptors were gathered from a male donor in good health and CMV-seronegative. Each CDR3 is given with its conserved first and last residue. The D gene is left open where the match is weak.

j_call v_call d_call cdr3_nt cdr3_aa
TRBJ2-7 TRBV30 TRBD2 TGTGCCACAACCGGGACTACCGCGGATTACGGGCAGTACTTC CATTGTTADYGQYF
TRBJ2-7 TRBV18 NA TGTGCCAGCTCACCACGGCAATCGTCGCAGGGCAGGTACGAGCAGTACTTC CASSPRQSSQGRYEQYF
TRBJ2-7 TRBV15 TRBD2 TGTGCCACCAGCAGAGTAGGGCTAGCGGGCATCTCCTACGAGCAGTACTTC CATSRVGLAGISYEQYF
TRBJ2-7 TRBV5-1 NA TGCGCCAGCAGCTTGCCTTCCTACGAGCAGTACTTC CASSLPSYEQYF
TRBJ2-7 TRBV5-1 TRBD2 TGCGCCAGCAGCTTCGGGACTAGCGGGAGGCAGGGCGAGCAGTACTTC CASSFGTSGRQGEQYF
TRBJ1-2 TRBV2 TRBD1 TGTGCCAGCAGCGGCTTAGGGGGCGCAAACTATGGCTACACCTTC CASSGLGGANYGYTF
TRBJ2-7 TRBV19 NA TGTGCCAGTAGTACCAGGGGCTACGAGCAGTACTTC CASSTRGYEQYF
TRBJ2-1 TRBV9 NA TGTGCCAGCAGCGAGGGACATCTCTACAATGAGCAGTTCTTC CASSEGHLYNEQFF
TRBJ1-2 TRBV7-9 NA TGTGCCAGCAGCGTCGGGATGAACTATGGCTACACCTTC CASSVGMNYGYTF
TRBJ2-1 TRBV5-4 TRBD2 TGTGCCAGCAGCTTGGTTCCTAGCGGGAGGGCCGGAGAGCAGTTCTTC CASSLVPSGRAGEQFF
TRBJ2-7 TRBV7-8 NA TGTGCCAGCAGCTTTGATACGGTTCCCTACGAGCAGTACTTC CASSFDTVPYEQYF
TRBJ1-2 TRBV7-6 TRBD1 TGTGCCAGCAGCAACCGGGACAGATATGGCTACACCTTC CASSNRDRYGYTF
TRBJ2-1 TRBV9 TRBD1 TGTGCCAGCAGCGCTGTGGGACAGTACAATGAGCAGTTCTTC CASSAVGQYNEQFF
TRBJ1-1 TRBV19 NA TGTGCCAGTAGTTTATCTCTACTTACCAACACTGAAGCTTTCTTT CASSLSLLTNTEAFF
TRBJ1-4 TRBV30 TRBD1 TGTGCCTGGAGGAGGGGGACAGCCCTTAGGGAAAAACTGTTTTTT CAWRRGTALREKLFF
TRBJ1-3 TRBV9 TRBD1 TGTGCCAGCAGCGTAGATGATTCGGGACAGGGAAACACCATATATTTT CASSVDDSGQGNTIYF
TRBJ2-1 TRBV6-5 TRBD1 TGTGCCAGCAGTCGGACAGGGTGGGATGAGCAGTTCTTC CASSRTGWDEQFF
TRBJ2-7 TRBV6-1 TRBD1 TGTGCCACCCCAGACAGGGACGGCTACGAGCAGTACTTC CATPDRDGYEQYF
TRBJ1-2 TRBV7-8 NA TGTGCCAGCAGCTGGGTACTACCGAGGGGACTTCTTGGTGGCTACACCTTC CASSWVLPRGLLGGYTF
TRBJ2-7 TRBV5-4 NA TGTGCCAGCGGGGGAGGCGGCTCCTACGAGCAGTACTTC CASGGGGSYEQYF
TRBJ1-1 TRBV7-3 TRBD1 TGTGCCAGCAGCGCCGGGACAGCTGAAGCTTTCTTT CASSAGTAEAFF
TRBJ1-2 TRBV5-5 NA TGTGCCAGCAGCTCGACAGGACAATATGGCTACACCTTC CASSSTGQYGYTF
TRBJ2-1 TRBV6-4 NA TGTGCCAGCAGTGCGTCCGCGGGCTCCGACAATGAGCAGTTCTTC CASSASAGSDNEQFF
TRBJ1-3 TRBV29-1 NA TGCAGCGTTCTAAGCCGCTCTGGAAACACCATATATTTT CSVLSRSGNTIYF
TRBJ2-1 TRBV5-1 TRBD2 TGCGCCAGCAGCTTTAGGGGGACTAGCGGGATGAGTAGCTCCTACAATGAGCAGTTCTTC CASSFRGTSGMSSSYNEQFF
TRBJ2-1 TRBV7-6 NA TGTGCCAGCAGCTCCCAGACCTACAATGAGCAGTTCTTC CASSSQTYNEQFF